This T cell receptor beta chain derives from a study of T cells after posttransplantation cyclophosphamide. General study findings and limits: Skin or GI-infiltrating T cells shared few TRB sequences with blood. Recipient CMV seropositivity and CMV reactivation strongly tracked TRB clonality. Later post-transplant blood repertoires were often dominated by donor CD8+ memory clones.

Only in-frame clones appear in the TCRdb table, and some are missing; sequencing was by immunoSEQ multiplex PCR. The table has approximately 17,000 clones, about 90% seen once. A marrow graft followed busulfan-fludarabine conditioning, with cyclophosphamide on days +3 and +4. This clone is a singleton in its sample. The antigen is unknown. The V gene end was trimmed by 2 bases and the J gene end by 2 bases; junction bases not matched to a gene: 5. The CDR3 consists of 15 residues. Germline V CDR1 and CDR2: LGHNA, YNFKEQ. The clonotype comes from a male patient aged 60 to 75 who received an allogeneic stem cell transplant from a related donor and was CMV-positive. The graft donor may have given rise to some T cells. The sequences come from CD4+ T cells sorted from blood, collected after allogeneic stem cell transplant with posttransplant cyclophosphamide. This chain links TRBV4-2 with TRBJ1-2; 7 bases are a match to TRBD1. The CDR3 protein is CASSQRQGLNYGYTF. The CDR3 DNA reads as TGTGCCAGCAGCCAAAGACAGGGCCTAAACTATGGCTACACCTTC.